Following are 7 T cell receptor beta chains from one sample sequenced in a study of PD-L1 blockade in urothelial cancer. Profiling relied on immunoSEQ multiplex PCR, and the TCRdb table lists in-frame clones only, not all of them. The sample consists of about 100,000 clones, roughly 84% of them appearing once. The sample was PBMCs, taken around atezolizumab (anti-PD-L1) treatment. These receptor sequences come from a man aged 45-65 years with urothelial cancer.

The chain links TRBV7-9 to TRBJ2-1; D possibly corresponds to TRBD2 (6 bases). Germline values: CDR1 SEHNR, CDR2 FQNEAQ (reference sequence). This CDR3 comprises 15 residues. V lost 2 bases to trimming and J lost 0 bases, with 8 bases between them. The CDR3 nucleotides read TGTGCCAGCAGCTTACCCGGGAGCTCCTACAATGAGCAGTTCTTC. Protein: CASSLPGSSYNEQFF.

This clone was picked up one time. This chain joins TRBV6-6 and TRBJ2-5, with D tentatively TRBD2 (6 bases). CDR1 MNHNY and CDR2 SVGAGI come from the germline V gene (reference sequence). V lost 7 bases to trimming and J lost 7 bases, with 13 bases between them. This CDR3 contains 12 residues. This CDR3 is CASNREFGTQYF. As DNA, the CDR3 is TGTGCCAGCAACCGGGAGTTTGGGACCCAGTACTTC.

The chain carries TRBV6-1 and TRBJ2-3, with 11 bases that match TRBD1. After removal of 4 bases from V and 4 bases from J, the junction contained 1 base not matched to a gene. The CDR3 runs 14 residues. Germline CDR1 MNHNS, CDR2 SASEGT. This CDR3 is CASSGTGGADTQYF. DNA of the CDR3: TGTGCCAGCAGTGGGACAGGGGGCGCAGATACGCAGTATTTT.

The gene calls are TRBV6-5 and TRBJ2-1, with 7 nucleotides matching TRBD1. This CDR3 contains 14 residues. Germline V gene data show CDR1 as MNHEY and CDR2 as SVGAGI. The V gene end was trimmed by 5 bases and the J gene end by 6 bases; junction bases not matched to a gene: 7. DNA of the CDR3: TGTGCCAGCAGTACCCCGGGACAGTCCAATGAGCAGTTCTTC. Its protein is CASSTPGQSNEQFF.

The V call is TRBV6-6, the J call TRBJ2-2; 7 bases agree with TRBD1. The CDR3 sequence is 14 residues long. The V and J ends lost 5 bases and 3 bases, in that order; junction bases with no gene match: 3. CDR1 is MNHNY, CDR2 SVGAGI, per germline (reference sequence). The CDR3 reads CASSRDSYTGELFF. The DNA of the CDR3 is TGTGCCAGCAGTCGGGACAGTTACACCGGGGAGCTGTTTTTT.

V usage is TRBV19 and J usage is TRBJ1-2; TRBD1 agrees at 7 bases. The germline gives CDR1 LNHDA, CDR2 SQIVND (reference sequence). This CDR3 contains 15 residues. The J segment lost 8 bases and the V segment lost 5 bases, leaving 14 bases of the junction unmatched. The CDR3 reads CASSYPGGSGGGYTF. The CDR3 DNA reads TGTGCCAGTAGTTACCCAGGGGGTTCAGGGGGGGGCTACACCTTC.

The CDR3, as DNA: TGCAGCGTTGCAGTTAATGAAAAACTGTTTTTT. Translating gives CSVAVNEKLFF. This chain links TRBV29-1 with TRBJ1-4, with D unresolved. V lost 4 bases to trimming and J lost 4 bases, with 4 bases between them. This CDR3 has 11 amino acids. Per the germline V gene, CDR1 is SQVTM and CDR2 is ANQGSEA.